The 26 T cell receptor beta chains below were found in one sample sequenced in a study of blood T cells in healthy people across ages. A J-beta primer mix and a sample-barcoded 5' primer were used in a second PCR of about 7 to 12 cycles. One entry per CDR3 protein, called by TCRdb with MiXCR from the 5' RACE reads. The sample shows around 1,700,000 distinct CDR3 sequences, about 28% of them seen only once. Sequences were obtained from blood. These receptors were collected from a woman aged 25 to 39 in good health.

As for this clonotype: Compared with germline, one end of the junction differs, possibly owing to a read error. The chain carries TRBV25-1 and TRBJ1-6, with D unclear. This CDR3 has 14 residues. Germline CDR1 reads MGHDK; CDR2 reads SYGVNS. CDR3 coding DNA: TGTGCCAGCAGGGAATATAGGTCCAATTCACCCCTCCACTTT. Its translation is CASREYRSNSPLHF.

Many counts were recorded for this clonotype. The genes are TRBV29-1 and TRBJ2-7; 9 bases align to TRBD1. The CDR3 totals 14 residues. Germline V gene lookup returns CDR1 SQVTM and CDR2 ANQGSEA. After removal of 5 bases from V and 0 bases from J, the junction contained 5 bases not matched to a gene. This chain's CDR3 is CSVLRDRASYEQYF. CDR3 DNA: TGCAGCGTTCTGCGGGACAGGGCCTCCTACGAGCAGTACTTC.

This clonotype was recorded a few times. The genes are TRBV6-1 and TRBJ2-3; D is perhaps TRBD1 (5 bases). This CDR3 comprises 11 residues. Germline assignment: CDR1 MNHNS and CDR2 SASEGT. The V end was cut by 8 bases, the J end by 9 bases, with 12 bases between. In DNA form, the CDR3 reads TGTGCCAGCCCGGCCAAGGGGACGCAGTATTTT. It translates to CASPAKGTQYF.

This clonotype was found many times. CDR3 region: CASSQTSGGLDEQFF. The DNA of the CDR3 is TGTGCCAGCAGCCAGACTAGCGGGGGTTTGGATGAGCAGTTCTTC. The rearrangement uses TRBV7-2 and TRBJ2-1; 12 positions match TRBD2. From germline, CDR1 is SGHTA and CDR2 FQGNSA. With V trimmed by 5 bases and J by 8 bases, 7 bases remained unmatched. This CDR3 comprises 15 residues.

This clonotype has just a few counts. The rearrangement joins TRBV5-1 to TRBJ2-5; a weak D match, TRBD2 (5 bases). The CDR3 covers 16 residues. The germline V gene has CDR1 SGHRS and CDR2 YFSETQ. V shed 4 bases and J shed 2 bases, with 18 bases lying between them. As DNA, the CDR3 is TGCGCCAGCAGCCTCATACTAGGGTCACGGCAAGAGACCCAGTACTTC. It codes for CASSLILGSRQETQYF.

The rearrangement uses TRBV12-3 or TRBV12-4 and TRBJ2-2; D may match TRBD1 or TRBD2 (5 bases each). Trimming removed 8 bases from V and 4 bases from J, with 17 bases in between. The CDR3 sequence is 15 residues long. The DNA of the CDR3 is TGTGCCAGCCGATCGACAGCTAGCATCACCGGGGAGCTGTTTTTT. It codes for CASRSTASITGELFF.

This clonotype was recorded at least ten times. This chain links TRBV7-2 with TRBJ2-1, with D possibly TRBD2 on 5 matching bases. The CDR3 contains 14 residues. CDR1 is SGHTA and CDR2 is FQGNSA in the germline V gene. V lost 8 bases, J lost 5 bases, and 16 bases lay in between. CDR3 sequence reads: CASRVAGLNNEQFF. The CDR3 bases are TGTGCCAGCCGCGTGGCGGGCCTCAACAATGAGCAGTTCTTC.

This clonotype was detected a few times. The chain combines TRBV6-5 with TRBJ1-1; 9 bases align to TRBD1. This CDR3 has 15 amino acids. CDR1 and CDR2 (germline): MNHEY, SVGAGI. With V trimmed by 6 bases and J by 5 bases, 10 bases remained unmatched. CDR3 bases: TGTGCCAGCAGCCCTGCCGGGACAGGGCAAACTGAAGCTTTCTTT. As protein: CASSPAGTGQTEAFF.

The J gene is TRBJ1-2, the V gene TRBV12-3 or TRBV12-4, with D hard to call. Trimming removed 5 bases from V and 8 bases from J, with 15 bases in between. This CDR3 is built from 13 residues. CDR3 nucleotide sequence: TGTGCCAGCAGTCCCCTGGGTATGCGGGGCTACACCTTC. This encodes CASSPLGMRGYTF.

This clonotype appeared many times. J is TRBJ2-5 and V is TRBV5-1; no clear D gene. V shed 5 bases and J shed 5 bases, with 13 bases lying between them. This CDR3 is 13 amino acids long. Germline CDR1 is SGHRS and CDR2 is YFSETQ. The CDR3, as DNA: TGCGCCAGCAGTCCCCGGTCGGAGGAGACCCAGTACTTC. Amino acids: CASSPRSEETQYF.

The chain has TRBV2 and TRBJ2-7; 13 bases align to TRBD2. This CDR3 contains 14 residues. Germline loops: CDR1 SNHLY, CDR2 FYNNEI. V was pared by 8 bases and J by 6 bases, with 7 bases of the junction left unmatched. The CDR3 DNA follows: TGTGCCAGCTTCCCGGGACTAGCGGGGCGCGAGCAGTACTTC. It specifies CASFPGLAGREQYF.

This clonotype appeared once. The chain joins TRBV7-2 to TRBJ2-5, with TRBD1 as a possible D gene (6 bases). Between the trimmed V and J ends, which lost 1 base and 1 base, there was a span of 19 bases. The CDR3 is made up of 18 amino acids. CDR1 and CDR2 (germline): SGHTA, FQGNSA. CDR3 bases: TGTGCCAGCAGCTTAGAGGGGTCCTACAGGGTACCCCAAGAGACCCAGTACTTC. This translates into CASSLEGSYRVPQETQYF.

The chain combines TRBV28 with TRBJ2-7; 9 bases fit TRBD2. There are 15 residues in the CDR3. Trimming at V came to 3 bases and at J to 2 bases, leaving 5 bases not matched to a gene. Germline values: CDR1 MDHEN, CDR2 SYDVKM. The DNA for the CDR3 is TGTGCCAGCAGTTTCATTAGCGGGGGCCCCTACGAGCAGTACTTC. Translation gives CASSFISGGPYEQYF.

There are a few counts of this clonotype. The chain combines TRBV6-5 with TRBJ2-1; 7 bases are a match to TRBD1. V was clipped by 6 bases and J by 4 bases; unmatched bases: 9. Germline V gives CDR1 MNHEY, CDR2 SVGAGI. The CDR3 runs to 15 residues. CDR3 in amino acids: CASSPGQSPYNEQFF. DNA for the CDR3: TGTGCCAGCAGCCCGGGACAGTCTCCTTACAATGAGCAGTTCTTC.

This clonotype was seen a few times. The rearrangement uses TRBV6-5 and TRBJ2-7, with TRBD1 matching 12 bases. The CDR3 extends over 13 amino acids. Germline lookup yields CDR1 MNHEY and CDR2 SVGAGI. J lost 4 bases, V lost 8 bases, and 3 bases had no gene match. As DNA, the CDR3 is TGTGCCAGCCTGGGACAGGGGGCTTACGAGCAGTACTTC. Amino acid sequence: CASLGQGAYEQYF.

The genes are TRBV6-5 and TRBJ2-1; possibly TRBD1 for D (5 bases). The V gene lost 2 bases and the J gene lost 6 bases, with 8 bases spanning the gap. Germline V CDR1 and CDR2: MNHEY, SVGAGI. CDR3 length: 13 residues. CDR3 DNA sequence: TGTGCCAGCAGTTACCGCCAGGGCAATGAGCAGTTCTTC. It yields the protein CASSYRQGNEQFF.

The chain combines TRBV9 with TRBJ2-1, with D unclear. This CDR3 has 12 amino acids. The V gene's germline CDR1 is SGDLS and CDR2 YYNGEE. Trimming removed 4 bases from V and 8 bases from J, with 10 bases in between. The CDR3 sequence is CASSFTDDEQFF. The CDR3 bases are TGTGCCAGCAGCTTCACGGACGATGAGCAGTTCTTC. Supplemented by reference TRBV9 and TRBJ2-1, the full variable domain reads DSGVTQTPKHLITATGQRVTLRCSPRSGDLSVYWYQQSLDQGLQFLIQYYNGEERAKGNILERFSAQQFPDLHSELNLSSLELGDSALYFCASSFTDDEQFFGPGTRLTVL.

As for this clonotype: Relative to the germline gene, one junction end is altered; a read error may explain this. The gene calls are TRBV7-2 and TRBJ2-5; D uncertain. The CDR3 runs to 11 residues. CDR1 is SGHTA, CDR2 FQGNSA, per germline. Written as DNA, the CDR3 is TGTGCCAGCGGATTCGTAGAGGCCCAGTACTTC. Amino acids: CASGFVEAQYF.

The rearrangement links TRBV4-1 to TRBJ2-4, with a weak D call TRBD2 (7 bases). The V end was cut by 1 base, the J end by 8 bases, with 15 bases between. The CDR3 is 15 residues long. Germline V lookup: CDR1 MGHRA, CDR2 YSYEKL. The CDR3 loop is CASSQVGRRGYIQYF. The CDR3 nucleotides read TGCGCCAGCAGCCAAGTCGGGAGGAGGGGGTACATTCAGTACTTC.

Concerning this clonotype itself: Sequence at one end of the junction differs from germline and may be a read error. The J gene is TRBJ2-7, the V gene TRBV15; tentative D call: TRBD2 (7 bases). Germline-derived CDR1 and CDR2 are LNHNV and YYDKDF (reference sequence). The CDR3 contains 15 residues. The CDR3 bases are TGTGCCACCCGCAGAGATCCGGGGGGCACCTACGAGCAGTACTTC. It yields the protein CATRRDPGGTYEQYF.

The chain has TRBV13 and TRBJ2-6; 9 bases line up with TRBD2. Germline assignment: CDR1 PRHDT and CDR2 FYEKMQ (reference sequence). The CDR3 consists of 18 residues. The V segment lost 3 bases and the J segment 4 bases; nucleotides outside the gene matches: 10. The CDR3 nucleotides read TGTGCCAGCAGCTTCGCAGTAGGCGGGGGGGACGGGGCCAACGTCCTGACTTTC. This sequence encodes CASSFAVGGGDGANVLTF.

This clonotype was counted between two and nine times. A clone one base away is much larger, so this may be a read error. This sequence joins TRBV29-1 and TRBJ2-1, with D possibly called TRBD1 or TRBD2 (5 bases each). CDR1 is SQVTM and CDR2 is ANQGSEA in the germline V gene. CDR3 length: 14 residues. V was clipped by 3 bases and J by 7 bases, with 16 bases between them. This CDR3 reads CSVEDGDPGNEQFF. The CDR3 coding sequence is TGCAGCGTTGAGGACGGGGACCCCGGAAATGAGCAGTTCTTC.

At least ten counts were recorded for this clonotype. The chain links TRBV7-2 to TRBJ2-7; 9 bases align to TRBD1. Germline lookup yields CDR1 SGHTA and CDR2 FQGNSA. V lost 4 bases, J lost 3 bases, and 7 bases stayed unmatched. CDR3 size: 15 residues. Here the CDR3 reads CASSSRGQGFYEQYF. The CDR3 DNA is TGTGCCAGCAGCTCCAGGGGACAGGGCTTCTACGAGCAGTACTTC.

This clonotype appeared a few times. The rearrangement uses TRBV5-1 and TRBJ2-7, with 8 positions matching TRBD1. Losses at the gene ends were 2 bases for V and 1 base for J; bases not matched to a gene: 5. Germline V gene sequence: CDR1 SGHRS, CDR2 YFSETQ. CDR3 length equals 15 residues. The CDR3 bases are TGCGCCAGCAGCTTCGGACAGGGAAGGTCCTACGAGCAGTACTTC. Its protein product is CASSFGQGRSYEQYF.

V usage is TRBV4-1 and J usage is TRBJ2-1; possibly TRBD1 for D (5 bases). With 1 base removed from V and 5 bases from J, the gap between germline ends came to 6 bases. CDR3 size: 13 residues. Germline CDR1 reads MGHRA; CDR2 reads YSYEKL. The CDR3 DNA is TGCGCCAGCAGCCAAGGCAGGGACAATGAGCAGTTCTTC. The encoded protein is CASSQGRDNEQFF.

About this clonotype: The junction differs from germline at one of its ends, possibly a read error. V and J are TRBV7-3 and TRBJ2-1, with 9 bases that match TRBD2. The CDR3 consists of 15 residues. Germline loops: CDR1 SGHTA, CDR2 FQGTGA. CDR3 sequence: CANSHLAGSYNEQFF. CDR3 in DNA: TGTGCCAACAGCCACCTAGCGGGGAGCTACAATGAGCAGTTCTTC.